This TCR beta chain was recorded in a study of T cell responses to AZD1222 COVID-19 vaccine. Study outcomes and limitations: Researchers took repertoire samples only after the peak T cell response had come.

To note about this clone: Its target is not known.

The V gene end was trimmed by 5 bases and the J gene end by 6 bases; junction bases not matched to a gene: 13. The length of the CDR3 is 19 residues. Germline V gene sequence: CDR1 MNHNY, CDR2 SVGAGI (reference sequence). Sequencing was performed with immunoSEQ multiplex PCR; in TCRdb, only in-frame clones are kept and a portion is missing. The sample carries around 150,000 clones, about 91% recorded once. Sequencing used peripheral blood, obtained on day 0 of AZD1222 vaccination. The origin of this receptor is an adult in good health. The rearrangement links TRBV6-6 to TRBJ2-2, with 15 bases lining up with TRBD2. CDR3 residues: CASSPTGLAGGPIAGELFF. The DNA of the CDR3 is TGTGCCAGCAGTCCTACCGGACTAGCGGGAGGGCCGATCGCCGGGGAGCTGTTTTTT.